This record looks at one T cell receptor (beta chain) sequence and its context. This sample is part of a study of blood T cells in healthy people across ages. PCR was performed a second time for roughly 7 to 11 cycles using a sample-barcoded 5' primer and a J-beta primer mix. TCRdb re-called the 5' RACE reads through MiXCR, storing one row per CDR3 protein. The data show around 1,500,000 distinct CDR3 sequences, 42% seen once. Trimming removed 6 bases at V and 8 bases at J, with 13 bases between. Germline V gene lookup returns CDR1 SQVTM and CDR2 ANQGSEA. The CDR3 has 11 residues. The TCR originated in a woman in her late teens or twenties in good health. The V call is TRBV29-1, the J call TRBJ1-1; D perhaps matches TRBD1 (6 bases). Specimen: blood. DNA for the CDR3: TGCAGCGTCCGGACAGCCATAGAAGCTTTCTTT. Translation: CSVRTAIEAFF.